These 30 T cell receptor beta chains originate from one sample sequenced in a study of graft-versus-host responses after intestinal transplantation. Using immunoSEQ multiplex PCR, the repertoire was profiled, and TCRdb retains in-frame clones only, with some absent. The sample holds approximately 74,000 clones, about 90% seen once. The specimen was PBMCs, collected 98 days after intestinal transplantation. The source of these receptors is a human patient who received an intestinal transplant, so some T cells may come from the graft donor.

The rearrangement links TRBV10-3 to TRBJ2-7; D may be TRBD1 (5 bases). The CDR3 spans 13 residues. V shed 5 bases and J shed 3 bases, with 11 bases lying between them. Per the germline V gene, CDR1 is ENHRY and CDR2 is SYGVKD. In nucleotides, the CDR3 is TGTGCCATCAGTTCAGGGTACGACTACGAGCAGTACTTC. Translating it yields CAISSGYDYEQYF.

The rearrangement uses TRBV25-1 and TRBJ2-7; 10 nucleotides match TRBD1. V shed 8 bases, J shed 5 bases, and the junction held 6 bases outside the gene matches. CDR3 size: 13 residues. Germline-derived CDR1 and CDR2 are MGHDK and SYGVNS. The CDR3 nucleotides read TGTGCCAGCTCGACAGGGGGCAACGACGAGCAGTACTTC. This codes for CASSTGGNDEQYF.

J is TRBJ2-1 and V is TRBV7-9, with 9 bases identical to TRBD1. Germline V gene lookup returns CDR1 SEHNR and CDR2 FQNEAQ (reference sequence). This CDR3 comprises 16 residues. With 3 bases clipped from V and 5 bases from J, the junction kept 8 bases outside the gene matches. The CDR3 reads CASSFHRDRDNNEQFF. For the CDR3, the DNA is TGTGCCAGCAGCTTCCACCGGGACAGGGACAACAATGAGCAGTTCTTC.

The chain carries TRBV11-2 and TRBJ2-7; 7 bases fit TRBD1. This CDR3 has 15 amino acids. Germline V gene lookup returns CDR1 SGHAT and CDR2 FQNNGV. Unmatched junction bases numbered 10, after V lost 6 bases and J lost 2 bases. In DNA form, the CDR3 reads TGTGCCAGCAGACCCCGGACAGGATATACCTACGAGCAGTACTTC. This gives the protein CASRPRTGYTYEQYF. The variable domain in full, with the rest retrieved from reference TRBV11-2 and TRBJ2-7, is EAGVAQSPRYKIIEKRQSVAFWCNPISGHATLYWYQQILGQGPKLLIQFQNNGVVDDSQLPKDRFSAERLKGVDSTLKIQPAKLEDSAVYLCASRPRTGYTYEQYFGPGTRLTVT.

The chain carries TRBV2 and TRBJ1-4, with D tentatively TRBD1 (6 bases). V lost 8 bases, J lost 4 bases, and 14 bases lay in between. This CDR3 region has 14 residues. Germline V gene sequence: CDR1 SNHLY, CDR2 FYNNEI. Here the CDR3 reads CASEGQLNNEKLFF. DNA for the CDR3: TGTGCCAGCGAGGGACAACTCAATAATGAAAAACTGTTTTTT.

This chain connects TRBV19 to TRBJ2-1; 9 nucleotides line up with TRBD2. The CDR3 contains 16 residues. Germline assignment: CDR1 LNHDA and CDR2 SQIVND (reference sequence). Unmatched junction bases numbered 5, after V lost 1 base and J lost 4 bases. This CDR3 reads CASSIVAGGPYNEQFF. In DNA form, the CDR3 reads TGTGCCAGTAGTATAGTGGCGGGGGGGCCGTACAATGAGCAGTTCTTC.

The chain combines TRBV5-1 with TRBJ2-1; D gene uncertain. This CDR3 is built from 13 residues. V gave up 4 bases and J gave up 4 bases, with 9 bases separating them. CDR1 SGHRS and CDR2 YFSETQ come from the germline V gene. CDR3 DNA: TGCGCCAGCAGCCACGGACCTTACAATGAGCAGTTCTTC. Amino acid sequence: CASSHGPYNEQFF.

This clone has a single count. The chain links TRBV5-1 to TRBJ1-1; D is ambiguous. CDR1 and CDR2 (germline): SGHRS, YFSETQ. Deletions cut 1 base from V and 0 bases from J, with 13 bases between. This CDR3 region has 16 residues. CDR3 DNA: TGCGCCAGCAGCTTGTTCCACCCTTTAATGAACACTGAAGCTTTCTTT. Residues: CASSLFHPLMNTEAFF.

The V call is TRBV19, the J call TRBJ2-2, with 7 positions matching TRBD1. The CDR3 consists of 14 residues. CDR1 LNHDA and CDR2 SQIVND come from the germline V gene (reference sequence). Trimming at V came to 4 bases and at J to 1 base, leaving 0 bases not matched to a gene. The DNA for the CDR3 is TGTGCCAGTAGTAGGACAGGGAACACCGGGGAGCTGTTTTTT. Amino acid sequence: CASSRTGNTGELFF.

The chain couples TRBV2 to TRBJ1-1; D uncertain. Germline lookup yields CDR1 SNHLY and CDR2 FYNNEI. V was clipped by 2 bases and J by 4 bases, with 11 bases between them. CDR3 length: 14 amino acids. This CDR3 reads CASSESPAGTEAFF. CDR3 coding DNA: TGTGCCAGCAGTGAATCCCCGGCGGGCACTGAAGCTTTCTTT.

V gene TRBV5-1 combines with J gene TRBJ1-6, with TRBD1 matching 7 bases. CDR3 size: 17 residues. Losses at the gene ends were 4 bases for V and 0 bases for J; bases not matched to a gene: 7. The germline V gene encodes CDR1 SGHRS and CDR2 YFSETQ. The CDR3 here is CASSAGQPVSYNSPLHF. The CDR3, as DNA: TGCGCCAGCAGCGCGGGACAGCCCGTCTCCTATAATTCACCCCTCCACTTT.

The V gene is TRBV7-6, the J gene TRBJ2-1, with TRBD2 identical over 9 bases. CDR1 and CDR2 from the germline V gene are SGHVS and FNYEAQ. The CDR3 sequence is 16 residues long. Trimming took 5 bases from V and 2 from J; bases not matched to a gene: 7. This chain's CDR3 is CASSRRLAEAYNEQFF. CDR3 DNA sequence: TGTGCCAGCAGCCGCCGACTAGCGGAAGCCTACAATGAGCAGTTCTTC.

In this sample, this clone turned up a few times. The chain is built from TRBV7-9 and TRBJ2-2, with TRBD2 identical over 8 bases. Germline trimming cut 5 bases from V and 2 bases from J; bases unmatched to any gene: 7. The germline CDR1 and CDR2 sequences are SEHNR and FQNEAQ (reference sequence). There are 16 residues in the CDR3. The CDR3 DNA reads as TGTGCCAGCAGCCCGACGACTAGCGTCAACACCGGGGAGCTGTTTTTT. It translates to CASSPTTSVNTGELFF. The entire variable domain, with the rest obtained from reference TRBV7-9 and TRBJ2-2, is as follows: DTGVSQNPRHKITKRGQNVTFRCDPISEHNRLYWYRQTLGQGPEFLTYFQNEAQLEKSRLLSDRFSAERPKGSFSTLEIQRTEQGDSAMYLCASSPTTSVNTGELFFGEGSRLTVL.

The chain recombines TRBV6-1 with TRBJ2-7; D may be TRBD2 (6 bases). V dropped 5 bases and J dropped 1 base, with 12 bases sitting between them. The CDR3 sequence is 14 residues long. Germline CDR1 reads MNHNS; CDR2 reads SASEGT. The CDR3 sequence: CASSWRRVSYEQYF. The CDR3 nucleotides read TGTGCCAGCAGTTGGCGGAGGGTTTCCTACGAGCAGTACTTC.

The chain carries TRBV11-3 and TRBJ2-3, with a tentative D call TRBD2 (6 bases). Trimming shortened V by 0 bases and J by 1 base, and 17 bases separated the two germline ends. Germline lookup yields CDR1 SGHNT and CDR2 YENEEA. CDR3 length: 18 amino acids. This CDR3 is CASSLEPGSSGGTDTQYF. The CDR3 region has the DNA TGTGCCAGCAGCTTAGAGCCCGGGAGTAGCGGCGGCACAGATACGCAGTATTTT.

V is TRBV6-1 and J is TRBJ2-1; no reliable D call. CDR3 length: 13 residues. The V gene's germline CDR1 is MNHNS and CDR2 SASEGT. Trimming cost V 2 bases and J 10 bases, with 12 bases left between them. The CDR3 spells CASSETGRPEQFF. The CDR3 DNA is TGTGCCAGCAGTGAAACTGGACGCCCCGAGCAGTTCTTC.

This chain links TRBV6-5 with TRBJ1-6; D uncertain. The CDR3 is 13 amino acids. Germline CDR1 reads MNHEY; CDR2 reads SVGAGI. The V and J ends lost 5 bases and 2 bases respectively, with 4 bases between them. The CDR3 DNA is TGTGCCAGCAGTGCGGCCTATAATTCACCCCTCCACTTT. It specifies CASSAAYNSPLHF.

J is TRBJ2-7 and V is TRBV4-3; D gene unclear. Per germline, CDR1 LGHNA and CDR2 YSLEER. V was shortened by 5 bases and J by 0 bases, with 8 bases between the two germline ends. This CDR3 region has 13 residues. Here the CDR3 DNA reads TGCGCCAGCAGCGACATCCCCTCCTACGAGCAGTACTTC. Translating gives CASSDIPSYEQYF.

V is TRBV19 and J is TRBJ1-2; D is ambiguous. Germline V gene lookup returns CDR1 LNHDA and CDR2 SQIVND (reference sequence). This CDR3 region has 13 residues. V lost 5 bases to trimming and J lost 7 bases, with 14 bases between them. The CDR3 here is CASSDDGVAGYTF. The CDR3, as DNA: TGTGCCAGTAGTGACGACGGAGTGGCTGGCTACACCTTC.

The chain couples TRBV7-9 to TRBJ2-3; a weak D match, TRBD1 (7 bases). This CDR3 has 16 residues. V was clipped by 2 bases and J by 0 bases, with 12 bases between them. Germline lookup yields CDR1 SEHNR and CDR2 FQNEAQ (reference sequence). This CDR3 reads CASSLQGGRSTDTQYF. CDR3 sequence (DNA): TGTGCCAGCAGCTTACAGGGGGGCAGGAGCACAGATACGCAGTATTTT.

The J gene is TRBJ1-3, the V gene TRBV10-1, with 9 nucleotides matching TRBD1. The V segment lost 9 bases and the J segment 2 bases; nucleotides outside the gene matches: 17. This CDR3 region has 18 residues. CDR1 and CDR2 (germline): WNHNN, SYGVQD (reference sequence). This CDR3 is CARNRDRVTMWPGNTIYF. CDR3 nucleotide sequence: TGCGCCAGGAACCGGGACAGGGTGACGATGTGGCCTGGAAACACCATATATTTT.

Comments on this clone: The junction shows a germline mismatch at one end, possibly a read error. The rearrangement joins TRBV4-1 to TRBJ1-3, with D hard to call. Looked up from germline, CDR1 is MGHRA and CDR2 is YSYEKL. The CDR3 extends over 11 amino acids. As DNA, the CDR3 is TGTGCCGGAGGATCTGGAAACACCATATATTTT. This gives the protein CAGGSGNTIYF.

This sequence joins TRBV11-2 and TRBJ1-5; unclear D gene. CDR3 length: 14 amino acids. Between the trimmed V and J ends, which lost 6 bases and 0 bases, there was a span of 9 bases. Germline values: CDR1 SGHAT, CDR2 FQNNGV. This chain's CDR3 is CASSPGYSNQPQHF. The CDR3, as DNA: TGTGCCAGCAGTCCCGGTTATAGCAATCAGCCCCAGCATTTT.

The gene calls are TRBV14 and TRBJ2-7; TRBD2 matches 11 bases. This CDR3 contains 15 residues. The J segment lost 3 bases and the V segment lost 3 bases, leaving 4 bases of the junction unmatched. The germline gives CDR1 SGHDN, CDR2 FVKESK. The CDR3 DNA is TGTGCCAGCAGCCAGCCGGGACTAGCGGTCTACGAGCAGTACTTC. Residues: CASSQPGLAVYEQYF.

This clone was observed once. This chain joins TRBV9 and TRBJ2-1; 8 bases fit TRBD2. The CDR3 totals 15 residues. The germline CDR1 and CDR2 sequences are SGDLS and YYNGEE. The junction had 5 bases not matched to a gene; V was cut back by 0 bases and J by 6 bases. The CDR3 DNA reads as TGTGCCAGCAGCGTAGCAGGACTAGCCAGCAATGAGCAGTTCTTC. Amino acids: CASSVAGLASNEQFF.

The chain couples TRBV27 to TRBJ2-1, with 12 bases lining up with TRBD2. This CDR3 comprises 14 residues. With 3 bases clipped from V and 14 bases from J, the junction kept 8 bases outside the gene matches. The germline V gene encodes CDR1 MNHEY and CDR2 SMNVEV (reference sequence). The CDR3 DNA is TGTGCCAGCAGTTTGAGACTAGCGGGAGAGGTTGAGTTCTTC. As protein: CASSLRLAGEVEFF.

The rearrangement links TRBV27 to TRBJ1-6; D not resolved. The CDR3 is 15 residues long. CDR1 and CDR2 (germline): MNHEY, SMNVEV (reference sequence). V was cut by 7 bases and J by 6 bases, with 16 bases left in between. The CDR3 DNA follows: TGTGCCAGCACCGTTTCGTCGGTTACTAATTCACCCCTCCACTTT. Protein sequence: CASTVSSVTNSPLHF.

V is TRBV20-1 and J is TRBJ1-2; 7 bases map to TRBD1. The germline V gene has CDR1 DFQATT and CDR2 SNEGSKA (reference sequence). J gave up 7 bases and V 6 bases, and 2 bases lay outside the gene matches. The CDR3 contains 10 residues. CDR3 sequence reads: CSARGVGYTF. In nucleotides, the CDR3 is TGCAGTGCCAGGGGGGTTGGCTACACCTTC.

This rearrangement joins TRBV6-5 to TRBJ2-2; D remains unclear. Germline assignment: CDR1 MNHEY and CDR2 SVGAGI. CDR3 size: 15 residues. V was trimmed by 6 bases and J by 7 bases, leaving 18 bases between them. The CDR3 DNA is TGTGCCAGCAGAAGACCCCTCTTAAGAGGCGGGGAGCTGTTTTTT. Its protein is CASRRPLLRGGELFF.

The rearrangement links TRBV15 to TRBJ2-7; 9 bases line up with TRBD1. Germline values: CDR1 LNHNV, CDR2 YYDKDF (reference sequence). Germline trimming cut 5 bases from V and 2 bases from J; bases unmatched to any gene: 1. The CDR3 spans 13 residues. Written as DNA, the CDR3 is TGTGCCACCAGCGACAGGGGGACCTACGAGCAGTACTTC. This codes for CATSDRGTYEQYF. The full variable domain, rest sourced from reference TRBV15 and TRBJ2-7, is DAMVIQNPRYQVTQFGKPVTLSCSQTLNHNVMYWYQQKSSQAPKLLFHYYDKDFNNEADTPDNFQSRRPNTSFCFLDIRSPGLGDTAMYLCATSDRGTYEQYFGPGTRLTVT.